One sample yielded the 10 T cell receptor beta chains listed below, sequenced in a study of cytomegalovirus exposure and HLA in healthy donors. Primers for the PCR totalled 60 Vbeta and 13 Jbeta. TCRdb's table, derived via immunoSEQ multiplex PCR, lists solely in-frame clones and lacks some. Seen here are 150,000 or so clones, 80% observed once, and the top ten hold 4.5%. Sample: PBMCs. The source is a woman in her 50s in good health and CMV-seropositive.

This clone was counted once. One end of the junction fails to match germline, which may point to a read error. The chain has TRBV6-4 and TRBJ2-1; 7 bases line up with TRBD2. This CDR3 is 13 amino acids long. Germline V gene data show CDR1 as MRHNA and CDR2 as SNTAGT. The DNA for the CDR3 is TGTGCCAGCAGTGAGGAGGTGGGGACTAAAGTGATCTTC. This sequence encodes CASSEEVGTKVIF.

J is TRBJ1-1 and V is TRBV4-2; D remains ambiguous. CDR3 length: 16 residues. Per germline, CDR1 LGHNA and CDR2 YNFKEQ. V was trimmed by 1 base and J by 1 base, leaving 13 bases between them. The CDR3 sequence: CASSQVMENANTEAFF. The CDR3 DNA is TGTGCCAGCAGCCAAGTCATGGAGAATGCGAACACTGAAGCTTTCTTT.

V and J are TRBV27 and TRBJ2-4, with TRBD1 matching over 8 bases. Germline CDR1 and CDR2: MNHEY and SMNVEV (reference sequence). The J segment lost 1 base and the V segment lost 7 bases, leaving 15 bases of the junction unmatched. The CDR3 has 18 residues. CDR3 loop: CASTICYGQGEAKNIQYF. The CDR3, as DNA: TGTGCCAGCACCATCTGCTACGGACAGGGTGAGGCCAAAAACATTCAGTACTTC.

V is TRBV9 and J is TRBJ2-7, with 9 bases identical to TRBD2. Germline assignment: CDR1 SGDLS and CDR2 YYNGEE. The CDR3 totals 14 residues. V was pared by 6 bases and J by 6 bases, with 10 bases of the junction left unmatched. DNA for the CDR3: TGTGCCAGCACCAGAAGCGGGGGGACGGGCGAGCAGTACTTC. Its translation is CASTRSGGTGEQYF. Full variable domain (missing parts from reference TRBV9 and TRBJ2-7): DSGVTQTPKHLITATGQRVTLRCSPRSGDLSVYWYQQSLDQGLQFLIQYYNGEERAKGNILERFSAQQFPDLHSELNLSSLELGDSALYFCASTRSGGTGEQYFGPGTRLTVT.

The chain has TRBV28 and TRBJ1-2; TRBD1 agrees at 9 bases. Germline V gene data show CDR1 as MDHEN and CDR2 as SYDVKM. This CDR3 is 15 amino acids long. V was clipped by 3 bases and J by 7 bases; unmatched bases: 9. The CDR3 is CASSFLLGQGVGYTF. The CDR3 nucleotides are TGTGCCAGCAGTTTCCTTTTGGGACAGGGAGTTGGCTACACCTTC.

This clone was picked up a small number of times. The J gene is TRBJ2-3, the V gene TRBV5-1, with TRBD2 as a possible D gene (6 bases). The germline CDR1 and CDR2 sequences are SGHRS and YFSETQ. The CDR3 has 16 residues. The ends were cut back, 4 bases at V and 0 bases at J, with 15 bases in the middle. CDR3 amino acids: CASSRRELVSTDTQYF. CDR3 in DNA: TGCGCCAGCAGCCGCCGGGAGTTAGTGAGCACAGATACGCAGTATTTT.

The chain carries TRBV28 and TRBJ2-7; D may be TRBD2 (5 bases). V shed 5 bases and J shed 3 bases, with 26 bases lying between them. Germline lookup yields CDR1 MDHEN and CDR2 SYDVKM. The CDR3 runs to 18 residues. The CDR3 here is CASSTASRVLGWSYEQYF. The CDR3 DNA reads as TGTGCCAGCAGTACGGCTAGCCGGGTCTTGGGCTGGAGCTACGAGCAGTACTTC.

This chain uses TRBV7-3 with TRBJ2-2; D unclear. V was pared by 1 base and J by 5 bases, with 5 bases between. This CDR3 spans 13 amino acids. Looked up from germline, CDR1 is SGHTA and CDR2 is FQGTGA. CDR3 sequence: CASSLSMTGELFF. The CDR3 DNA reads TGTGCCAGCAGCTTAAGTATGACCGGGGAGCTGTTTTTT. Looking up the rest from reference TRBV7-3 and TRBJ2-2 gives the full variable domain: GAGVSQTPSNKVTEKGKYVELRCDPISGHTALYWYRQSLGQGPEFLIYFQGTGAADDSGLPNDRFFAVRPEGSVSTLKIQRTERGDSAVYLCASSLSMTGELFFGEGSRLTVL.

V and J are TRBV30 and TRBJ1-5; 10 bases map to TRBD1. Looked up from germline, CDR1 is GTSNPN and CDR2 is SVGIG (reference sequence). Trimming took 4 bases from V and 1 from J; bases not matched to a gene: 4. The CDR3 loop spans 15 amino acids. The CDR3 protein is CAWNPGQGSNQPQHF. CDR3 DNA: TGTGCCTGGAACCCGGGACAGGGGAGCAATCAGCCCCAGCATTTT.

The chain combines TRBV18 with TRBJ2-3, with 7 bases fitting TRBD2. The junction had 12 bases not matched to a gene; V was cut back by 6 bases and J by 3 bases. The CDR3 is made up of 16 amino acids. CDR1 and CDR2 from the germline V gene are KGHSH and LQKENI. As DNA, the CDR3 is TGTGCCAGCTCCCCCCGAGGCCCCGGGGGGACAGATACGCAGTATTTT. Translating gives CASSPRGPGGTDTQYF.